The TCR beta chain under discussion was sequenced for a study of blood T cell repertoires in COVID-19. V was trimmed by 2 bases and J by 0 bases, leaving 7 bases between them. Germline V gives CDR1 ENHRY, CDR2 SYGVKD. The CDR3 totals 14 residues. Produced via immunoSEQ multiplex PCR; TCRdb's table is partial and in-frame only. The data hold approximately 80,000 clones, with 88% observed a single time. The clonotype comes from a human donor in a cohort sampled during active COVID-19. V usage is TRBV10-3 and J usage is TRBJ1-2, with TRBD1 as a possible D gene (5 bases). The sample consisted of peripheral blood. CDR3 nucleotide sequence: TGTGCCATCAGTGAGGACAGATCTAACTATGGCTACACCTTC. Its protein is CAISEDRSNYGYTF.